This T cell receptor beta chain came from a study of T cells in Graves' hyperthyroidism and ophthalmopathy. This clonotype has more than one count but fewer than ten. Amplified TCR beta CDR3 regions came from RNA transcripts. TCR CDR3 underwent first-round RT-PCR with the HTBI primer set. TCRdb re-called the multiplex PCR reads through MiXCR, storing one row per CDR3 protein. The sample comprises about 340,000 distinct CDR3 sequences, around a sixth of which are singletons, and about half rests with the top ten. Using less than 12 ml of fresh peripheral blood, PBMCs were prepared. Trimming cost V 6 bases and J 0 bases, with 15 bases left between them. The CDR3 contains 16 residues. Germline V gene sequence: CDR1 SNHLY, CDR2 FYNNEI.

The TCR comes from a woman in her forties or fifties with Graves' hyperthyroidism. This chain links TRBV2 with TRBJ2-4; D is undetermined. Sequenced input: blood. This chain's CDR3 is CASSPGRIIAKNIQYF. The CDR3 DNA reads TGTGCCAGCAGCCCGGGCCGGATAATAGCCAAAAACATTCAGTACTTC.